This passage covers 17 T cell receptor beta chains from one sample sequenced in a study of vaccination effects on CD4 cells after COVID-19. No antigen has been identified for these receptors. The data were produced by immunoSEQ multiplex PCR, yet TCRdb's version contains in-frame clones alone and is incomplete. The sample includes tens of thousands of clones, less than 85% of them seen just once. Isolation of CD4+ T cells took place after 10 days of culture. SARS-CoV-2 infected the person between March and December 2020, as confirmed by PCR. The vaccine given was either BNT162b2 or mRNA-1273, in two doses. The specimen comprised CD4+ T cells from PBMCs cultured without peptide, sampled after COVID-19 vaccination. The receptors here all came from a human donor who had a prior SARS-CoV-2 infection.

The chain links TRBV12-3 or TRBV12-4 to TRBJ2-7, with D unclear. This CDR3 region has 12 residues. The V end was cut by 6 bases, the J end by 9 bases, with 15 bases between. CDR3 DNA sequence: TGTGCCAGCAGATCCAACGTGGGGATGCAGTACTTC. Residues: CASRSNVGMQYF.

There are a few counts of this clone. V is TRBV7-3 and J is TRBJ1-5; D may be TRBD1 (5 bases). There are 13 residues in the CDR3. V was pared by 5 bases and J by 4 bases, with 9 bases between. Germline CDR1 and CDR2: SGHTA and FQGTGA. CDR3 amino acids: CASSRGPNQPQHF. CDR3 DNA sequence: TGTGCCAGCAGCCGGGGACCTAATCAGCCCCAGCATTTT.

This clone was observed a few times. The gene calls are TRBV18 and TRBJ2-7, with D possibly matching TRBD2 (5 bases). The CDR3 is 13 amino acids. Germline lookup yields CDR1 KGHSH and CDR2 LQKENI. Trimming left V 3 bases short and J 0 bases short, with 6 bases between. CDR3 amino acids: CASSPGVSYEQYF. The CDR3 DNA reads TGTGCCAGCTCACCCGGGGTCTCCTACGAGCAGTACTTC.

Details on this clone: Other DNA sequences in the sample encode the same CDR3. The V and J genes are TRBV4-1 and TRBJ2-5; D unresolved. CDR1 and CDR2 from the germline V gene are MGHRA and YSYEKL. This CDR3 has 14 amino acids. V was pared by 1 base and J by 2 bases, with 8 bases between. Here the CDR3 reads CASSQGGLQETQYF. Written as DNA, the CDR3 is TGCGCCAGCAGCCAAGGGGGTTTGCAAGAGACCCAGTACTTC.

In this sample, this clone turned up once. This sequence joins TRBV5-1 and TRBJ2-3, with D perhaps TRBD2 (7 bases). CDR1 is SGHRS and CDR2 is YFSETQ in the germline V gene. There are 17 residues in the CDR3. With 0 bases removed from V and 2 bases from J, the gap between germline ends came to 16 bases. In DNA, the CDR3 is TGCGCCAGCAGCTTGGCCTTAGGGGGGGCATTCACAGATACGCAGTATTTT. The encoded protein is CASSLALGGAFTDTQYF.

The rearrangement joins TRBV7-9 to TRBJ2-3; 8 nucleotides line up with TRBD2. The germline CDR1 and CDR2 sequences are SEHNR and FQNEAQ (reference sequence). V lost 6 bases, J lost 4 bases, and 12 bases stayed unmatched. This CDR3 is 16 amino acids long. In DNA form, the CDR3 reads TGTGCCAGCAGTCCCCCCGGGACTAGGCCGGCAGATACGCAGTATTTT. Its translation is CASSPPGTRPADTQYF.

The V and J genes are TRBV5-4 and TRBJ1-2, with 9 nucleotides matching TRBD1. V gave up 2 bases and J gave up 4 bases; unmatched junction bases: 3. CDR3 length equals 14 residues. The germline V gene has CDR1 SGHNT and CDR2 YYREEE (reference sequence). This CDR3 is CASSFQTGGYGYTF. DNA of the CDR3: TGTGCCAGCAGCTTCCAGACAGGGGGCTATGGCTACACCTTC.

The chain employs TRBV10-3 and TRBJ2-3; 12 bases line up with TRBD2. CDR3 length: 15 residues. Looked up from germline, CDR1 is ENHRY and CDR2 is SYGVKD. J gave up 3 bases and V 4 bases, and 2 bases lay outside the gene matches. The DNA for the CDR3 is TGTGCCATCAGTGGGACTAGCGGGATAACAGATACGCAGTATTTT. Amino acid sequence: CAISGTSGITDTQYF.

In this sample, this clone turned up once. The gene calls are TRBV18 and TRBJ1-5; D perhaps matches TRBD1 (6 bases). The CDR3 sequence is 14 residues long. CDR1 and CDR2 (germline): KGHSH, LQKENI. With 6 bases removed from V and 6 bases from J, the gap between germline ends came to 15 bases. CDR3 residues: CASSQWGAGQPQHF. CDR3 DNA: TGTGCCAGCTCCCAGTGGGGGGCTGGTCAGCCCCAGCATTTT.

This chain links TRBV10-3 with TRBJ1-5, with no clear D. V lost 10 bases and J lost 4, with 14 bases in between. The V gene's germline CDR1 is ENHRY and CDR2 SYGVKD. This CDR3 spans 13 amino acids. CDR3 sequence (DNA): TGTGCCACCAACGGATTGGGAAATCAGCCCCAGCATTTT. Its protein is CATNGLGNQPQHF.

The rearrangement links TRBV2 to TRBJ1-4; tentatively, D is TRBD1 (6 bases). The CDR3 is 15 residues long. Per the germline V gene, CDR1 is SNHLY and CDR2 is FYNNEI. Trimming left V 6 bases short and J 0 bases short, with 11 bases between. CDR3 in DNA: TGTGCCAGCAGCGGACAGATAGCAACTAATGAAAAACTGTTTTTT. Protein product: CASSGQIATNEKLFF.

This chain connects TRBV7-9 to TRBJ2-5; 8 bases are a match to TRBD1. The CDR3 has 12 amino acids. CDR1 SEHNR and CDR2 FQNEAQ come from the germline V gene (reference sequence). The ends lost 8 bases at V and 5 bases at J; junction bases unmatched: 4. In DNA form, the CDR3 reads TGTGCCAGCGGAAGGACAGGGGAGACCCAGTACTTC. Translating gives CASGRTGETQYF.

The J gene is TRBJ2-6, the V gene TRBV5-6; D is undetermined. Germline CDR1 is SGHDT and CDR2 is YYEEEE. V lost 0 bases and J lost 1, with 5 bases in between. This CDR3 has 15 residues. The CDR3 region is CASSLGRSGANVLTF. The CDR3 DNA reads as TGTGCCAGCAGCTTGGGGAGATCTGGGGCCAACGTCCTGACTTTC.

In DNA form, the CDR3 reads TGTGCTACCTCCGGTTGGGACAGGGGAGGTGACACTGAAGCTTTCTTT. Residues: CATSGWDRGGDTEAFF. The rearrangement uses TRBV3-1 (or the pseudogene TRBV3-2) and TRBJ1-1; TRBD1 matches 10 bases. The CDR3 length is 16 residues. CDR1 is LGHDT, CDR2 YNNKEL, per germline (reference sequence).

The rearrangement uses TRBV5-1 and TRBJ2-6, with 7 positions matching TRBD1. Germline V CDR1 and CDR2: SGHRS, YFSETQ. The J segment lost 2 bases and the V segment lost 4 bases, leaving 9 bases of the junction unmatched. CDR3 length: 17 residues. For the CDR3, the DNA is TGCGCCAGCAGCCGGACGGAAGGGACAGCTGGGGCCAACGTCCTGACTTTC. This encodes CASSRTEGTAGANVLTF.

The genes are TRBV18 and TRBJ1-1; possible D gene TRBD1, 5 bases. This CDR3 spans 16 amino acids. V was clipped by 3 bases and J by 1 base, with 15 bases between them. Germline values: CDR1 KGHSH, CDR2 LQKENI. The CDR3 loop reads CASSPPIQGPNTEAFF. The CDR3 coding sequence is TGTGCCAGCTCACCTCCCATTCAGGGACCGAACACTGAAGCTTTCTTT.

This chain links TRBV11-3 with TRBJ2-1; D gene unclear. V shed 1 base and J shed 8 bases, with 15 bases lying between them. The CDR3 runs to 15 residues. Germline CDR1 SGHNT, CDR2 YENEEA. The CDR3, as DNA: TGTGCCAGCAGCTTAGCGGCCGCTAGGGTCGATGAGCAGTTCTTC. As protein: CASSLAAARVDEQFF. Full variable domain (remainder filled in from reference TRBV11-3 and TRBJ2-1): EAGVVQSPRYKIIEKKQPVAFWCNPISGHNTLYWYLQNLGQGPELLIRYENEEAVDDSQLPKDRFSAERLKGVDSTLKIQPAELGDSAVYLCASSLAAARVDEQFFGPGTRLTVL.